The entry below describes one T cell receptor (beta chain). Individuals drawn from approximately 26 US areas were roughly 18 to 95 years old. The sample originates from a study of blood T cell repertoires in COVID-19. At the level of the study: Specimens from acute and convalescent COVID-19 originated in the United States, Italy and Spain.

With V trimmed by 3 bases and J by 7 bases, 10 bases remained unmatched. CDR1 and CDR2 from the germline V gene are SGHAT and FQNNGV. The length of the CDR3 is 18 residues. Original handling: Reference gene primers were amplified, and this amplification served to estimate nucleated cell counts. Only in-frame clones appear in the TCRdb table, and some are missing; sequencing was by immunoSEQ multiplex PCR. V and J calls and clone size are those listed in that table; D and trimming were worked out from the DNA. The sample contains roughly 500,000 clones, around 87% of which appear only once. The source is a woman between 40 and 55 years old who had recovered from COVID-19. Source material: PBMCs or T cells enriched from blood (not recorded which). The gene calls are TRBV11-2 and TRBJ2-2, with 14 bases lining up with TRBD2. The CDR3 is CASSLHGTSGSGNGELFF. The CDR3 nucleotides are TGTGCCAGCAGCTTGCACGGGACTAGCGGGAGTGGGAACGGGGAGCTGTTTTTT. The whole variable domain, remainder taken from reference TRBV11-2 and TRBJ2-2, is EAGVAQSPRYKIIEKRQSVAFWCNPISGHATLYWYQQILGQGPKLLIQFQNNGVVDDSQLPKDRFSAERLKGVDSTLKIQPAKLEDSAVYLCASSLHGTSGSGNGELFFGEGSRLTVL.